This T cell receptor (beta chain) was recovered during a study of OX40 agonist ivuxolimab in advanced cancers. Study-level information: Patients were given ivuxolimab, an antibody that agonizes OX40 (CD134). Earlier treatment with anti-PD-1, anti-PD-L1 or anti-CTLA-4 was permitted, and less than 50% had received some. Dose-escalation subjects each had hepatocellular carcinoma, melanoma, renal cell or head and neck cancer. Findings of the study overall: Expanded clones tended on average to be more numerous among CD8+ T cells than CD4+.

The repertoire was sequenced with immunoSEQ multiplex PCR; TCRdb's copy has only in-frame clones and lacks some. Among 90,000 to 100,000 clones listed, 85% to 90% were seen once. As for this clone: Its antigen remains unidentified.

The sequencing here drew on CD4+ or CD8+ T cells sorted from blood, taken in a trial of the OX40 agonist ivuxolimab. The receptor's source is an adult with an advanced solid tumor such as melanoma, head and neck, liver or kidney cancer.

This CDR3 reads CASSLRGETQYF. CDR3 coding DNA: TGTGCCAGCAGCTTGAGAGGAGAGACCCAGTACTTC. The chain couples TRBV5-4 to TRBJ2-5, with D hard to call. Germline V CDR1 and CDR2: SGHNT, YYREEE (reference sequence). The ends were cut back, 1 base at V and 4 bases at J, with 5 bases in the middle. The CDR3 sequence is 12 residues long. Complete variable domain (other parts from reference TRBV5-4 and TRBJ2-5): ETGVTQSPTHLIKTRGQQVTLRCSSQSGHNTVSWYQQALGQGPQFIFQYYREEENGRGNFPPRFSGLQFPNYSSELNVNALELDDSALYLCASSLRGETQYFGPGTRLLVL.